This is a list of T cell receptor beta chains from one sample in a study of T-cell reconstitution after alpha-beta-depleted transplantation in children. A single record per CDR3 protein comes from TCRdb applying MiXCR to the PCR reads. Found here are roughly 490,000 distinct CDR3 sequences, approximately 10% of them singletons; the top ten hold 14%. The sequencing here drew on PBMCs, mostly from graft donor cells, taken 180 days after TCRalphabeta/CD19-depleted stem cell transplant. The receptors shown here come from a female patient younger than 10 who had a stem cell transplant for aplastic anemia, so the T cells may come from the graft donor. Each CDR3 is given with its conserved first and last residue. A D gene is named only where the DNA matches it firmly. Only part of the rows carry a size: once, few, many, or a class if the clone is expanded.

TRBV7-8	16	TRBJ2-1	TRBD2	many	CASSSPTSGPYNEQFF	TGTGCCAGCAGCTCCCCAACTAGCGGGCCTTACAATGAGCAGTTCTTC
TRBV20-1	14	TRBJ1-6	TRBD1	few	CSARPGTVYSPLHF	TGCAGTGCTAGACCCGGGACAGTATATTCACCCCTCCACTTT
TRBV2	17	TRBJ2-7	-	-	CASSEMVQSLGGDEQYF	TGTGCCAGCAGTGAAATGGTGCAGTCACTAGGGGGAGACGAGCAGTACTTC
TRBV9	17	TRBJ2-5	TRBD2	few	CASSSGLAGGPGETQYF	TGTGCCAGCAGCTCGGGACTAGCGGGAGGGCCGGGAGAGACCCAGTACTTC
TRBV7-2	17	TRBJ2-5	TRBD1	-	CASSRHTNRGRGETQYF	TGTGCCAGCAGCCGGCACACGAACAGGGGGCGCGGGGAGACCCAGTACTTC
TRBV2	19	TRBJ2-3	-	few	CASSEVRGWPGETTDTQYF	TGTGCCAGCAGTGAAGTGAGAGGGTGGCCGGGAGAGACCACAGATACGCAGTATTTT
TRBV18	17	TRBJ2-1	TRBD2	-	CASSTPDGTSFVYEQFF	TGTGCCAGCTCAACCCCGGATGGGACTAGTTTTGTATATGAGCAGTTCTTC
TRBV7-2	16	TRBJ2-7	TRBD2	few	CASSLMQLAASYEQYF	TGTGCCAGCAGCCTCATGCAACTAGCGGCCTCCTACGAGCAGTACTTC
TRBV6-1	15	TRBJ2-1	TRBD2	many	CASSKLAGSRGEQFF	TGTGCCAGCAGTAAACTAGCGGGATCGAGAGGTGAGCAGTTCTTC
TRBV11-1	14	TRBJ2-7	-	-	CASSVGHSLYEQYF	TGTGCCAGCAGTGTGGGTCACAGCCTCTACGAGCAGTACTTC
TRBV13	14	TRBJ2-5	-	few	CASSLLGSLETQYF	TGTGCCAGCAGCCTCTTAGGGAGTTTGGAGACCCAGTACTTC
TRBV28	15	TRBJ2-7	-	-	CASDSSGGFPYEQYF	TGTGCCAGCGACTCCTCAGGGGGGTTCCCCTACGAGCAGTACTTC
TRBV4-1	15	TRBJ2-5	TRBD1	many	CASSLGTALGETQYF	TGCGCCAGCAGCCTTGGGACAGCGTTAGGAGAGACCCAGTACTTC
TRBV18	16	TRBJ2-1	TRBD2	-	CASSPGRAGVYNEQFF	TGTGCCAGCTCACCAGGTCGAGCGGGGGTGTACAATGAGCAGTTCTTC
TRBV15	18	TRBJ1-2	-	few	CATSRDWAADLRWNGYTF	TGTGCCACCAGCAGAGATTGGGCCGCGGACCTCCGGTGGAATGGCTACACCTTC
TRBV28	16	TRBJ1-5	TRBD1	few	CASSFFWDRETQPQHF	TGTGCCAGCAGTTTTTTCTGGGACAGGGAAACTCAGCCCCAGCATTTT
TRBV30	13	TRBJ1-1	-	-	CAWSAGLNTEAFF	TGTGCCTGGAGTGCAGGGTTGAACACTGAAGCTTTCTTT
TRBV9	14	TRBJ1-2	-	-	CASSVGGGGYGYTF	TGTGCCAGCAGCGTAGGAGGGGGTGGCTATGGCTACACCTTC
TRBV18	16	TRBJ2-1	TRBD2	-	CASSPRPSGLYNEQFF	TGTGCCAGCTCACCACGTCCTAGCGGGCTTTACAATGAGCAGTTCTTC
TRBV28	14	TRBJ2-2	-	few	CASLGGLVTGELFF	TGTGCCAGCCTCGGGGGATTAGTCACCGGGGAGCTGTTTTTT
TRBV18	13	TRBJ2-5	-	-	CASSPLRVETQYF	TGTGCCAGCTCACCATTACGTGTGGAGACCCAGTACTTC
TRBV28	15	TRBJ2-2	-	-	CASSLLKQTTGELFF	TGTGCCAGCAGTTTATTGAAACAGACCACCGGGGAGCTGTTTTTT
TRBV20-1	14	TRBJ1-6	-	-	CSAKESSYNSPLHF	TGCAGTGCTAAAGAAAGCTCCTATAATTCACCCCTCCACTTT
TRBV12-3/TRBV12-4	13	TRBJ2-3	-	many	CASRVTTTDTQYF	TGTGCCAGCAGAGTGACAACCACAGATACGCAGTATTTT
TRBV7-2	14	TRBJ1-2	-	many	CASSLLGANYGYTF	TGTGCCAGCAGCTTACTCGGGGCTAACTATGGCTACACCTTC
TRBV28	15	TRBJ1-5	-	many	CASSPQGASNQPQHF	TGTGCCAGCAGCCCACAGGGAGCCAGCAATCAGCCCCAGCATTTT
TRBV6-5	17	TRBJ2-3	TRBD2	-	CASSYSIERDFTDTQYF	TGTGCCAGCAGTTACTCGATCGAGCGGGATTTTACAGATACGCAGTATTTT
TRBV29-1	16	TRBJ2-1	-	-	CSVGPGSVGPYNEQFF	TGCAGCGTGGGCCCCGGGTCGGTGGGCCCCTACAATGAGCAGTTCTTC
TRBV20-1	14	TRBJ2-5	TRBD2	-	CSAASGTRPQTQYF	TGCAGTGCCGCCAGCGGGACTAGGCCGCAGACCCAGTACTTC
TRBV27	14	TRBJ2-7	-	few	CASSLEGRWDEQYF	TGTGCCAGCAGTTTAGAAGGGAGGTGGGACGAGCAGTACTTC
TRBV6-5	14	TRBJ1-6	-	-	CASSYREGNSPLHF	TGTGCCAGCAGTTACAGAGAGGGGAATTCACCCCTCCACTTT
TRBV20-1	15	TRBJ2-5	TRBD2	-	CSARVAGGSQETQYF	TGCAGTGCTAGAGTGGCGGGAGGGAGCCAAGAGACCCAGTACTTC
TRBV19	15	TRBJ2-5	-	few	CASSTNTNRPETQYF	TGTGCCAGTAGTACTAACACGAACCGCCCAGAGACCCAGTACTTC
TRBV5-6	18	TRBJ2-3	TRBD1	-	CASSYETGARTSTDTQYF	TGTGCCAGCAGCTACGAAACAGGGGCCCGAACTAGCACAGATACGCAGTATTTT
TRBV12-3/TRBV12-4	14	TRBJ2-1	-	-	CASLPSDSYNEQFF	TGTGCCAGCCTACCTTCGGACTCCTACAATGAGCAGTTCTTC
TRBV29-1	13	TRBJ2-3	-	-	CSVEGGIVDTQYF	TGCAGCGTTGAAGGGGGGATTGTAGATACGCAGTATTTT
TRBV20-1	14	TRBJ1-5	-	few	CSARPGSPGQPQHF	TGCAGTGCTAGGCCGGGATCCCCAGGGCAGCCCCAGCATTTT
TRBV6-5	15	TRBJ2-2	-	few	CASSYLERDTGELFF	TGTGCCAGCAGTTATTTAGAGCGGGACACCGGGGAGCTGTTTTTT
TRBV4-2	16	TRBJ2-1	TRBD2	few	CASSQDSAGAGNEQFF	TGTGCCAGCAGCCAAGATTCGGCGGGAGCAGGCAATGAGCAGTTCTTC
TRBV20-1	11	TRBJ1-2	-	-	CSAQSFYGYTF	TGCAGTGCGCAAAGTTTCTATGGCTACACCTTC